This T cell receptor beta chain was identified during a study of vaccination effects on CD4 cells after COVID-19. The table lists this clone with a few counts. Its antigen is undetermined. Investigators separated out CD4+ T cells once 10 days of culture had passed. Subjects were given two BNT162b2 or mRNA-1273 vaccine doses. Method: immunoSEQ multiplex PCR; TCRdb's copy keeps in-frame clones and lacks some. The sample has about 57,000 clones; approximately 80% are singletons. The germline CDR1 and CDR2 sequences are SNHLY and FYNNEI. V was pared by 11 bases and J by 4 bases, with 17 bases between. This CDR3 has 13 amino acids.

The TCR comes from a human donor who received a COVID-19 vaccine. This rearrangement joins TRBV2 to TRBJ1-2; TRBD1 might be the D (5 bases). This sample comprised CD4+ T cells from PBMCs cultured without peptide, obtained after COVID-19 vaccination. The CDR3 nucleotides are TGTGCCGGTACCGGGGCCACCCTCTATGGCTACACCTTC. It encodes CAGTGATLYGYTF.